This T cell receptor beta chain was documented in a study of blood T cell repertoires in COVID-19. Whole-study context: COVID-19 samples from acute and convalescent phases originated in the United States, Italy and Spain. T cells, B-cell-depleted T cells, or PBMCs supplied cDNA or gDNA.

In the source study's methods: Using reference gene primer amplification, nucleated cell counts were estimated. The method was immunoSEQ multiplex PCR; TCRdb's version includes in-frame clones alone and lacks a portion of them. That table supplies the V and J calls and clone size; D and trimming were determined from the DNA. This table holds 120,000 to 150,000 clones, around 83% found once. Germline V lookup: CDR1 SGHTA, CDR2 FQGNSA. V was pared by 5 bases and J by 6 bases, with 13 bases between. This CDR3 has 14 residues. V gene TRBV7-2 combines with J gene TRBJ2-2; D is perhaps TRBD1 (6 bases). This receptor was identified in a man aged 25 to 45 with COVID-19, enrolled during active disease. The sequenced sample consisted of peripheral blood. The CDR3, as DNA: TGTGCCAGCAGCGAACAGGGTCATTCCGGGGAGCTGTTTTTT. Translating it yields CASSEQGHSGELFF.